This T cell receptor (beta chain) derives from a study of OX40 agonist ivuxolimab in advanced cancers. On the study more broadly: Patients enrolled in dose escalation were diagnosed with hepatocellular carcinoma, melanoma, renal cell or head and neck cancer. Those enrolled were approximately 87% male, with a mean age of approximately 60 years and ages from roughly 20 to 85.

About this clone: Its antigen is currently unknown.

The study's findings and limits: In the expanded peripheral T cells, antigen specificity was never determined.

TCRdb's table, derived via immunoSEQ multiplex PCR, lists solely in-frame clones and lacks some. This repertoire shows about 61,000 clones, 92% found once; its top ten account for around 25%. The CDR3 covers 17 residues. Per germline, CDR1 LGHNT and CDR2 FRNRAP. V lost 1 base to trimming and J lost 0 bases; unmatched junction nucleotides: 5. The receptor was derived from an adult with an advanced solid tumor such as melanoma, head and neck, liver or kidney cancer. Sample: CD4+ or CD8+ T cells sorted from blood, taken in a trial of the OX40 agonist ivuxolimab. The J gene is TRBJ2-3, the V gene TRBV12-5, with TRBD2 matching 9 bases. The DNA for the CDR3 is TGTGCTAGTGGTTTGGACACACTAGCGGGTAGCACAGATACGCAGTATTTT. This translates into CASGLDTLAGSTDTQYF.